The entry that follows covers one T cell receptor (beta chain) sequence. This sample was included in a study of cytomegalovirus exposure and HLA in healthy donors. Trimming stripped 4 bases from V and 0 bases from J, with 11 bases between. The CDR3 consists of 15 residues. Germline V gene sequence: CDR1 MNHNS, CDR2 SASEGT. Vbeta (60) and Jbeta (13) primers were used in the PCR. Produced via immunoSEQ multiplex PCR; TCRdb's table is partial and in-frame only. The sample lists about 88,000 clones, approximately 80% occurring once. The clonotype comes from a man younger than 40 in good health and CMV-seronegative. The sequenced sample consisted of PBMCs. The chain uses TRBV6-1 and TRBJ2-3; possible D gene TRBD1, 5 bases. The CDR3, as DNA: TGTGCCAGCAGTGTCGACAGTACTAGCACAGATACGCAGTATTTT. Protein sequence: CASSVDSTSTDTQYF.